A selection of T cell receptor beta chains follows, all from one sample in a study of OX40 agonist ivuxolimab in advanced cancers. Profiling relied on immunoSEQ multiplex PCR, and the TCRdb table lists in-frame clones only, not all of them. The sample lists tens of thousands of clones; 65% to 90% were seen once. The source material was CD4+ or CD8+ T cells sorted from blood, sampled in a trial of the OX40 agonist ivuxolimab. Receptors were obtained from an adult with an advanced solid tumor such as melanoma, head and neck, liver or kidney cancer. The CDR3 runs from the conserved cysteine through the conserved F or W. The D gene is left open where the match is weak. Size is omitted from some rows. Given values are once, few, many or a class for expanded clones.

D	V	size	J	CDR3	DNA
TRBD1	TRBV5-1	-	TRBJ1-6	CASSQGTGGSPLHF	TGCGCCAGCAGCCAAGGGACAGGGGGTTCACCCCTCCACTTT
TRBD1	TRBV27	few	TRBJ1-2	CASLGQGRSYTF	TGTGCCAGCCTTGGACAGGGGCGCAGCTACACCTTC
TRBD2	TRBV13	-	TRBJ2-5	CASSLVSSGGETQYF	TGTGCCAGCAGCTTAGTATCTAGCGGTGGGGAGACCCAGTACTTC
-	TRBV18	-	TRBJ1-1	CASSPPPGDYGTEAFF	TGTGCCAGCTCACCACCCCCCGGAGACTACGGCACTGAAGCTTTCTTT
-	TRBV19	-	TRBJ1-6	CASSIAGDYNSPLHF	TGTGCCAGTAGTATTGCAGGGGATTATAATTCACCCCTCCACTTT
-	TRBV19	-	TRBJ2-3	CASRHRVSTDTQYF	TGTGCCAGTAGACACAGGGTAAGCACAGATACGCAGTATTTT
TRBD1	TRBV30	-	TRBJ1-5	CAWSKQGDQPQHF	TGTGCCTGGAGTAAGCAGGGGGATCAGCCCCAGCATTTT
-	TRBV9	-	TRBJ1-2	CASSAGGITSGGYTF	TGTGCCAGCAGCGCCGGGGGGATCACCTCGGGTGGCTACACCTTC
TRBD2	TRBV7-6	-	TRBJ2-1	CASSLEAGAYNEQFF	TGTGCCAGCAGCTTAGAAGCGGGGGCCTACAATGAGCAGTTCTTC
TRBD2	TRBV7-3	-	TRBJ2-1	CASSLVGLAGAHNEQFF	TGTGCCAGCAGCTTAGTGGGACTAGCGGGGGCCCACAATGAGCAGTTCTTC
-	TRBV5-8	once	TRBJ2-7	CASWPRYEQYF	TGTGCCAGCTGGCCGAGGTACGAGCAGTACTTC
TRBD2	TRBV5-4	-	TRBJ2-3	CASSLSRGRGEASDTQYF	TGTGCCAGCAGCTTATCGCGAGGCCGGGGGGAGGCATCAGATACGCAGTATTTT
TRBD2	TRBV29-1	-	TRBJ2-5	CSVMTSGKETQYF	TGCAGCGTCATGACTAGCGGAAAAGAGACCCAGTACTTC
-	TRBV9	once	TRBJ2-3	CASSVFWTHTDTQYF	TGTGCCAGCAGCGTATTCTGGACTCACACAGATACGCAGTATTTT
-	TRBV6-5	-	TRBJ1-5	CASSYGGGNQPQHF	TGTGCCAGCAGTTACGGAGGAGGCAATCAGCCCCAGCATTTT
-	TRBV6-5	-	TRBJ2-7	CASSYVRTATYEQYF	TGTGCCAGCAGTTACGTTAGGACAGCTACATACGAGCAGTACTTC
-	TRBV2	-	TRBJ2-7	CASFLGLVGQYF	TGTGCCAGCTTCCTTGGACTGGTCGGGCAGTACTTC
-	TRBV7-2	-	TRBJ2-5	CASSSYRVDGETQYF	TGTGCCAGCAGCTCTTACAGGGTTGATGGGGAGACCCAGTACTTC
-	TRBV30	-	TRBJ1-4	CAWRGRGEEKLFF	TGTGCCTGGAGGGGTCGGGGCGAAGAAAAACTGTTTTTT
TRBD1	TRBV7-2	once	TRBJ2-5	CASSDQTGRETQYF	TGTGCCAGCAGCGACCAGACAGGGCGGGAGACCCAGTACTTC
TRBD1	TRBV29-1	-	TRBJ2-2	CSADRTNTGELFF	TGCAGCGCGGACAGGACCAACACCGGGGAGCTGTTTTTT
-	TRBV7-3	-	TRBJ2-3	CASSLGRDSTDTQYF	TGTGCCAGCAGCTTGGGGCGGGATAGCACAGATACGCAGTATTTT
-	TRBV7-2	-	TRBJ2-2	CASRRGSSTSGGELFF	TGTGCCAGCAGAAGGGGGTCGTCGACGAGCGGCGGGGAGCTGTTTTTT
-	TRBV7-9	-	TRBJ2-2	CASRSSTGELFF	TGTGCCAGCCGCAGTAGCACCGGGGAGCTGTTTTTT
-	TRBV5-1	once	TRBJ2-1	CASSLSGPSSYNEQFF	TGCGCCAGCAGCTTGAGCGGGCCGAGCTCCTACAATGAGCAGTTCTTC
-	TRBV30	once	TRBJ2-1	CAWTGLTGYNEQFF	TGTGCCTGGACGGGCCTGACAGGCTACAATGAGCAGTTCTTC
-	TRBV6-1	-	TRBJ2-2	CASSDSQGGELFF	TGTGCCAGCAGTGACAGTCAGGGCGGGGAGCTGTTTTTT
-	TRBV7-3	few	TRBJ1-2	CASSPVGGLANYGYTF	TGTGCCAGCAGCCCCGTTGGGGGCCTAGCTAACTATGGCTACACCTTC
-	TRBV2	-	TRBJ2-7	CASSVGSSYEQYF	TGTGCCAGCAGTGTGGGGTCCTCCTACGAGCAGTACTTC
TRBD1	TRBV19	once	TRBJ1-1	CASSQGQGRKNTEAFF	TGTGCCAGTAGTCAGGGACAGGGAAGGAAGAACACTGAAGCTTTCTTT
TRBD1	TRBV27	-	TRBJ1-5	CASSLGAGGQPQHF	TGTGCCAGCAGTTTAGGGGCAGGGGGTCAGCCCCAGCATTTT
TRBD1	TRBV28	-	TRBJ1-4	CASSLGDRANEKLFF	TGTGCCAGCAGTTTAGGGGACAGGGCTAATGAAAAACTGTTTTTT
-	TRBV27	-	TRBJ1-2	CASRVTGPANYGYTF	TGTGCCAGCAGAGTGACCGGGCCTGCTAACTATGGCTACACCTTC
TRBD1	TRBV30	few	TRBJ2-2	CAWSTTGGTGELFF	TGTGCCTGGAGTACGACAGGGGGAACCGGGGAGCTGTTTTTT
TRBD1	TRBV18	once	TRBJ1-1	CASSRAGTGVTEAFF	TGTGCCAGCTCACGCGCCGGGACAGGGGTGACTGAAGCTTTCTTT
-	TRBV9	-	TRBJ1-6	CASSVDYNSPLHF	TGTGCCAGCAGCGTCGACTATAATTCACCCCTCCACTTT
-	TRBV6-1	-	TRBJ1-2	CASGLGPGYGYTF	TGTGCCTCGGGTCTTGGCCCTGGGTATGGCTACACCTTC
-	TRBV30	-	TRBJ2-5	CAWSHKQIQETQYF	TGTGCCTGGAGTCATAAACAGATCCAAGAGACCCAGTACTTC
-	TRBV7-9	-	TRBJ1-2	CASSFRSESTYGYTF	TGTGCCAGCAGCTTTCGATCAGAGTCGACCTATGGCTACACCTTC